One sample yielded the 27 T cell receptor beta chains listed below, sequenced in a study of blood T cell repertoires in COVID-19. Profiling relied on immunoSEQ multiplex PCR, and the TCRdb table lists in-frame clones only, not all of them. The sample lists around 170,000 clones, over 65% seen once, with 3% in the top ten. Sequenced material: peripheral blood. Source of these receptors: an elderly woman with acute or convalescent COVID-19.

The chain uses TRBV2 and TRBJ1-2; 7 bases agree with TRBD1. The CDR3 totals 13 residues. The V gene end was trimmed by 5 bases and the J gene end by 4 bases; junction bases not matched to a gene: 4. Germline CDR1 reads SNHLY; CDR2 reads FYNNEI. The chain's CDR3 is CASSTGASYGYTF. The CDR3 nucleotides read TGTGCCAGCAGTACAGGGGCCTCCTATGGCTACACCTTC.

This clone was observed a few times. V gene TRBV28 combines with J gene TRBJ1-6; 8 positions agree with TRBD1. The CDR3 is made up of 14 amino acids. V lost 5 bases, J lost 4 bases, and 1 base stayed unmatched. CDR1 is MDHEN, CDR2 SYDVKM, per germline. CDR3 in DNA: TGTGCCAGCAGTCGACAGGGGTATAATTCACCCCTCCACTTT. Protein: CASSRQGYNSPLHF.

The chain is built from TRBV6-1 and TRBJ2-7; D is unresolved. CDR1 and CDR2 from the germline V gene are MNHNS and SASEGT. V lost 2 bases and J lost 4, with 9 bases in between. The CDR3 has 13 amino acids. The CDR3, as DNA: TGTGCCAGCAGTGAAAATTTTAGTTACGAGCAGTACTTC. The encoded protein is CASSENFSYEQYF.

This chain connects TRBV12-3 or TRBV12-4 to TRBJ2-7; TRBD2 might be the D (5 bases). This CDR3 contains 13 residues. V dropped 2 bases and J dropped 7 bases, with 12 bases sitting between them. CDR3 in amino acids: CASSLKRVAEQYF. The CDR3 DNA is TGTGCCAGCAGTTTAAAGAGGGTGGCGGAGCAGTACTTC.

J is TRBJ2-7 and V is TRBV18; the D gene is possibly TRBD1 (5 bases). The germline V gene encodes CDR1 KGHSH and CDR2 LQKENI. The V gene lost 1 base and the J gene lost 5 bases, with 15 bases spanning the gap. The CDR3 loop spans 15 amino acids. The chain's CDR3 is CASSPRAPPRDEQYF. In DNA, the CDR3 is TGTGCCAGCTCACCACGAGCCCCCCCCAGGGACGAGCAGTACTTC.

The rearrangement links TRBV12-3 or TRBV12-4 to TRBJ1-5; unclear D gene. Trimming pared 3 bases from V and 8 bases from J, leaving 8 bases between. The CDR3 loop spans 12 amino acids. In nucleotides, the CDR3 is TGTGCCAGCAGTTTTGTGTCCGAGCCCCAGCATTTT. Translation gives CASSFVSEPQHF.

This clone was observed a handful of times. This rearrangement joins TRBV5-1 to TRBJ1-4; 7 bases are shared with TRBD1. CDR1 is SGHRS and CDR2 is YFSETQ in the germline V gene. CDR3 size: 15 residues. The V segment lost 4 bases and the J segment 8 bases; nucleotides outside the gene matches: 11. In DNA, the CDR3 is TGCGCCAGCAGCGTGCGCGGGACAGAGCGAGAAAAACTGTTTTTT. This gives the protein CASSVRGTEREKLFF.

V usage is TRBV10-3 and J usage is TRBJ2-7; 7 bases match TRBD1. CDR1 and CDR2 (germline): ENHRY, SYGVKD. The CDR3 is 13 residues long. V lost 9 bases and J lost 0; bases outside the gene matches: 5. In DNA form, the CDR3 reads TGTGCCATGGGGACAGAATCCTCCTACGAGCAGTACTTC. This encodes CAMGTESSYEQYF.

The CDR3 region is CASSAGATHEQFF. The CDR3 nucleotides are TGTGCCAGCAGCGCGGGAGCAACTCATGAGCAGTTCTTC. The chain employs TRBV9 and TRBJ2-1; TRBD2 might be the D (6 bases). Looked up from germline, CDR1 is SGDLS and CDR2 is YYNGEE. The CDR3 is made up of 13 amino acids. Deletions cut 3 bases from V and 8 bases from J, with 12 bases between.

This clone was observed at least ten times. The gene calls are TRBV5-4 and TRBJ2-1, with 7 bases lining up with TRBD2. With 0 bases clipped from V and 6 bases from J, the junction kept 9 bases outside the gene matches. Germline CDR1 and CDR2: SGHNT and YYREEE (reference sequence). This CDR3 region has 16 residues. CDR3 residues: CASSLASGGSANEQFF. The CDR3, as DNA: TGTGCCAGCAGCTTGGCTAGCGGTGGGTCGGCCAATGAGCAGTTCTTC. Full variable domain (outside the CDR3, taken from reference TRBV5-4 and TRBJ2-1): ETGVTQSPTHLIKTRGQQVTLRCSSQSGHNTVSWYQQALGQGPQFIFQYYREEENGRGNFPPRFSGLQFPNYSSELNVNALELDDSALYLCASSLASGGSANEQFFGPGTRLTVL.

The chain joins TRBV9 to TRBJ2-3, with D uncertain. Per germline, CDR1 SGDLS and CDR2 YYNGEE. This CDR3 comprises 16 residues. V was pared by 0 bases and J by 1 base, with 12 bases between. The CDR3 coding sequence is TGTGCCAGCAGCGTAGCTGCTGCCAGTGGCACAGATACGCAGTATTTT. This encodes CASSVAAASGTDTQYF.

The chain has TRBV18 and TRBJ2-3, with TRBD2 matching 7 bases. Germline trimming cut 2 bases from V and 2 bases from J; bases unmatched to any gene: 13. Germline CDR1 is KGHSH and CDR2 is LQKENI. The CDR3 sequence is 18 residues long. CDR3 sequence reads: CASSPTVSGAAPTDTQYF. The CDR3 nucleotides are TGTGCCAGCTCACCAACGGTGAGCGGGGCGGCCCCCACAGATACGCAGTATTTT.

The chain links TRBV7-8 to TRBJ2-7, with D perhaps TRBD2 (5 bases). CDR1 and CDR2 (germline): SGHVS, FQNEAQ. The CDR3 is made up of 17 amino acids. V lost 5 bases to trimming and J lost 0 bases, with 20 bases between them. CDR3 loop: CASSRARLNEDSYEQYF. DNA of the CDR3: TGTGCCAGCAGCCGTGCCCGACTAAATGAAGACTCCTACGAGCAGTACTTC.

This clone was seen a few times. The chain is built from TRBV6-2 or TRBV6-3 and TRBJ2-7; 9 bases are a match to TRBD2. With V trimmed by 5 bases and J by 0 bases, 2 bases remained unmatched. The CDR3 is made up of 14 amino acids. CDR1 and CDR2 from the germline V gene are MNHEY and SVGEGT. This CDR3 is CASSLAGSSYEQYF. Written as DNA, the CDR3 is TGTGCCAGCAGTCTAGCGGGGAGCTCCTACGAGCAGTACTTC.

This clone was counted a few times. The chain employs TRBV5-1 and TRBJ2-7; 7 bases align to TRBD1. The CDR3 totals 13 residues. The V gene end was trimmed by 4 bases and the J gene end by 5 bases; junction bases not matched to a gene: 6. The germline gives CDR1 SGHRS, CDR2 YFSETQ. The CDR3 here is CASSPGGGDEQYF. Here the CDR3 DNA reads TGCGCCAGCAGCCCAGGGGGTGGAGACGAGCAGTACTTC.

V and J are TRBV7-8 and TRBJ1-2; 10 nucleotides match TRBD1. Germline trimming cut 0 bases from V and 0 bases from J; bases unmatched to any gene: 1. CDR3 length: 16 amino acids. The V gene's germline CDR1 is SGHVS and CDR2 FQNEAQ. DNA for the CDR3: TGTGCCAGCAGCTTAGCAGGGACAGGGGCTAACTATGGCTACACCTTC. Its protein product is CASSLAGTGANYGYTF.

V and J are TRBV2 and TRBJ1-5; D not certain. CDR3 length: 14 residues. V lost 6 bases and J 6 bases, leaving 15 bases between the germline ends. Germline V lookup: CDR1 SNHLY, CDR2 FYNNEI. The chain's CDR3 is CASRGGPRGQPQHF. Here the CDR3 DNA reads TGTGCCAGCAGGGGAGGACCCCGCGGTCAGCCCCAGCATTTT.

The rearrangement links TRBV10-3 to TRBJ2-7, with TRBD1 as a possible D gene (6 bases). Between the trimmed V and J ends, which lost 6 bases and 0 bases, there was a span of 12 bases. This CDR3 has 14 amino acids. CDR1 ENHRY and CDR2 SYGVKD come from the germline V gene. CDR3 residues: CAISTGTYSYEQYF. In DNA form, the CDR3 reads TGTGCCATCAGCACCGGGACATACTCCTACGAGCAGTACTTC.

Only a few counts were recorded for this clone. This chain joins TRBV5-1 and TRBJ1-2; tentatively, D is TRBD1 (6 bases). This CDR3 is built from 16 residues. The germline gives CDR1 SGHRS, CDR2 YFSETQ. V shed 3 bases and J shed 8 bases, with 23 bases lying between them. The CDR3 DNA is TGCGCCAGCAGCTCCCGTTGGAGAGGGACATCAAGGGGCTACACCTTC. This sequence encodes CASSSRWRGTSRGYTF. The full variable domain, completed using reference TRBV5-1 and TRBJ1-2, is KAGVTQTPRYLIKTRGQQVTLSCSPISGHRSVSWYQQTPGQGLQFLFEYFSETQRNKGNFPGRFSGRQFSNSRSEMNVSTLELGDSALYLCASSSRWRGTSRGYTFGSGTRLTVV.

The CDR3 sequence is CSASEGGRTYNEQFF. The CDR3 region has the DNA TGCAGTGCTAGTGAAGGCGGGAGAACCTACAATGAGCAGTTCTTC. The chain couples TRBV20-1 to TRBJ2-1; 7 bases align to TRBD2. The J segment lost 2 bases and the V segment lost 3 bases, leaving 7 bases of the junction unmatched. This CDR3 has 15 amino acids. Germline-derived CDR1 and CDR2 are DFQATT and SNEGSKA (reference sequence).

The CDR3 bases are TGTGCCAGCAGTTTTGTGCAGGGTCAAGTCAATGAGCAGTTCTTC. It encodes CASSFVQGQVNEQFF. V is TRBV28 and J is TRBJ2-1; a weak D match, TRBD1 (5 bases). There are 15 residues in the CDR3. In germline, CDR1 is MDHEN, CDR2 SYDVKM. Trimming pared 3 bases from V and 6 bases from J, leaving 15 bases between.

This chain uses TRBV7-3 with TRBJ2-3; maybe TRBD2 (5 bases). Germline CDR1 is SGHTA and CDR2 is FQGTGA. The CDR3 length is 14 residues. Trimming pared 1 base from V and 4 bases from J, leaving 9 bases between. The CDR3 spells CASSLSPSPDTQYF. In DNA form, the CDR3 reads TGTGCCAGCAGCTTAAGCCCTAGCCCAGATACGCAGTATTTT.

This clone was seen a few times. This chain links TRBV5-6 with TRBJ1-3; 8 bases are a match to TRBD1. The germline V gene has CDR1 SGHDT and CDR2 YYEEEE. Trimming took 4 bases from V and 1 from J; bases not matched to a gene: 1. This CDR3 contains 14 residues. This CDR3 reads CASSRQGSGNTIYF. Written as DNA, the CDR3 is TGTGCCAGCAGCCGACAGGGGTCTGGAAACACCATATATTTT.

About this clone itself: Different DNA sequences within this sample yield the same CDR3. The chain uses TRBV10-1 and TRBJ1-1, with D possibly TRBD1 on 5 matching bases. This CDR3 spans 14 amino acids. In germline, CDR1 is WNHNN, CDR2 SYGVQD (reference sequence). With 2 bases removed from V and 0 bases from J, the gap between germline ends came to 7 bases. This CDR3 reads CASSEAGLNTEAFF. Written as DNA, the CDR3 is TGCGCCAGCAGTGAGGCAGGGCTGAACACTGAAGCTTTCTTT.

The gene calls are TRBV12-5 and TRBJ1-2; 7 nucleotides line up with TRBD1. Germline CDR1 and CDR2: LGHNT and FRNRAP. V shed 5 bases and J 6 bases; nucleotides not matched to a gene: 6. The CDR3 consists of 13 residues. CDR3 region: CASGLDREDGYTF. The DNA for the CDR3 is TGTGCTAGTGGTCTCGACAGGGAGGATGGCTACACCTTC.

The gene calls are TRBV28 and TRBJ1-2, with TRBD1 matching over 7 bases. CDR3 length equals 15 residues. J lost 3 bases, V lost 5 bases, and 9 bases had no gene match. Germline V gene data show CDR1 as MDHEN and CDR2 as SYDVKM. As DNA, the CDR3 is TGTGCCAGCAGTCCCCGGACAGGAGAGGACTATGGCTACACCTTC. It codes for CASSPRTGEDYGYTF.

The rearrangement joins TRBV9 to TRBJ2-1; D remains unclear. V dropped 0 bases and J dropped 1 base, with 8 bases sitting between them. Germline V gene sequence: CDR1 SGDLS, CDR2 YYNGEE. The CDR3 is 15 residues long. The CDR3 nucleotides read TGTGCCAGCAGCGTAGACCTAGTGTCCTACAATGAGCAGTTCTTC. It yields the protein CASSVDLVSYNEQFF.